The clone carrying this T cell receptor (beta chain) was detected a few times. Data came from immunoSEQ multiplex PCR; TCRdb stores just in-frame clones and leaves some out. The sample includes about 610,000 clones, around 89% seen only once; the top ten take roughly 0.0097%. These data belong to a study of shared T cell receptors in the human thymus. This CDR3 has 16 amino acids. Per germline, CDR1 SGHAT and CDR2 FQNNGV. After removal of 5 bases from V and 4 bases from J, the junction contained 12 bases not matched to a gene. The same sample was also studied in work on human thymus T cells.

The source is a boy younger than two with a congenital heart defect. Sequencing was carried out using thymocytes. The rearrangement links TRBV11-2 to TRBJ2-7; 9 bases fit TRBD2. CDR3 residues: CASSTRGSGSGYEQYF. CDR3 in DNA: TGTGCCAGCAGCACGCGGGGTAGCGGGAGTGGGTACGAGCAGTACTTC.